Listed here are 29 T cell receptor beta chains from one sample, sequenced in a study of blood T cells in healthy people across ages. PCR was performed a second time for about 7 to 11 cycles using a sample-barcoded 5' primer and a J-beta primer mix. TCRdb re-called the 5' RACE reads with MiXCR, one entry per CDR3 protein. Counted here are more than 1.4 million distinct CDR3 sequences, roughly 40% occurring once; the ten biggest clones make up 7% to 9.5%. Sequences were obtained from blood. These receptors originate from a young woman in good health.

V and J are TRBV29-1 and TRBJ2-1; D remains ambiguous. Deletions cut 7 bases from V and 3 bases from J, with 13 bases between. Per the germline V gene, CDR1 is SQVTM and CDR2 is ANQGSEA. There are 13 residues in the CDR3. The CDR3 spells CSGRFNGYNEQFF. Written as DNA, the CDR3 is TGCAGCGGGCGTTTTAATGGCTACAATGAGCAGTTCTTC.

The chain is built from TRBV12-5 and TRBJ2-5, with D tentatively TRBD1 (5 bases). Trimming removed 3 bases from V and 11 bases from J, with 25 bases in between. This CDR3 contains 16 residues. The V gene's germline CDR1 is LGHNT and CDR2 FRNRAP. The CDR3 DNA is TGTGCTAGTGGTTTCCCCAGGTACAGTGCGGACAATGAGCAGTACTTC. Protein sequence: CASGFPRYSADNEQYF.

This clonotype was detected a few times. The V gene is TRBV2, the J gene TRBJ1-5, with 8 bases aligning to TRBD1. The trim removed 4 bases at V and 5 bases at J, leaving 7 bases unmatched. Germline assignment: CDR1 SNHLY and CDR2 FYNNEI. The CDR3 consists of 15 residues. CDR3 protein: CASSVRQGAYQPQHF. In DNA, the CDR3 is TGTGCCAGCAGTGTAAGGCAGGGGGCATATCAGCCCCAGCATTTT.

A few counts support this clonotype. J is TRBJ2-3 and V is TRBV20-1; perhaps TRBD2 as D (5 bases). The CDR3 sequence is 16 residues long. Germline V gene lookup returns CDR1 DFQATT and CDR2 SNEGSKA (reference sequence). Trimming removed 0 bases from V and 1 base from J, with 14 bases in between. The CDR3 DNA reads as TGCAGTGCTAGAGATTCCGAGGGAGCGCGCACAGATACGCAGTATTTT. Translating it yields CSARDSEGARTDTQYF.

Only a few counts were recorded for this clonotype. The chain links TRBV7-2 to TRBJ2-1; possibly TRBD2 for D (7 bases). This CDR3 has 15 residues. Trimming cost V 6 bases and J 6 bases, with 18 bases left between them. Germline-derived CDR1 and CDR2 are SGHTA and FQGNSA. The CDR3 loop is CASRGGAGLSNEQFF. The DNA for the CDR3 is TGTGCCAGCAGGGGGGGGGCGGGTCTTTCCAATGAGCAGTTCTTC.

V and J are TRBV10-3 and TRBJ2-5, with 7 bases that match TRBD1. Matching the DNA end better, TRBJ2-7 makes the J call doubtful. Germline V gene sequence: CDR1 ENHRY, CDR2 SYGVKD. This CDR3 is built from 14 residues. This chain's CDR3 is CAISRDSTTYEQYF. The CDR3 DNA is TGTGCCATCAGCAGGGACAGTACAACCTACGAGCAGTACTTC.

Concerning this clonotype: A read error may account for a junction end that differs from germline. V and J are TRBV20-1 and TRBJ1-2; TRBD1 matches at 7 bases. The CDR3 is made up of 12 amino acids. The germline CDR1 and CDR2 sequences are DFQATT and SNEGSKA (reference sequence). DNA for the CDR3: TGCAGTGCTCGAGACAGGGCCCGTGGCTACACCTTC. This sequence encodes CSARDRARGYTF.

The chain uses TRBV12-3 or TRBV12-4 and TRBJ1-2; D is unclear. This CDR3 is 13 amino acids long. The V gene lost 7 bases and the J gene lost 6 bases, with 15 bases spanning the gap. The CDR3: CASTVGLRDGYTF. DNA of the CDR3: TGTGCCAGCACCGTCGGACTGAGGGATGGCTACACCTTC.

The chain combines TRBV21-1 with TRBJ1-2; the DNA was not compared with TRBD1, the D call given in the table. TRBV21-1 is a listed pseudogene. CDR3 length equals 17 residues. DNA for the CDR3: TGTGCCAGCAGCACATGGGCAGGGGACATCGAAGCCCATGGCTACACCTTC. It specifies CASSTWAGDIEAHGYTF.

Only a few counts were recorded for this clonotype. This chain joins TRBV5-5 and TRBJ2-1; D might be TRBD2 (6 bases). V shed 4 bases and J shed 0 bases, with 14 bases lying between them. This CDR3 contains 16 residues. Germline V gene sequence: CDR1 SGHKS, CDR2 YYEKEE (reference sequence). The CDR3 region has the DNA TGTGCCAGCAGCCAAGGACTGGACTACTCCTACAATGAGCAGTTCTTC. Its translation is CASSQGLDYSYNEQFF. Full variable domain (outside the CDR3, taken from reference TRBV5-5 and TRBJ2-1): DAGVTQSPTHLIKTRGQQVTLRCSPISGHKSVSWYQQVLGQGPQFIFQYYEKEERGRGNFPDRFSARQFPNYSSELNVNALLLGDSALYLCASSQGLDYSYNEQFFGPGTRLTVL.

This clonotype was found a few times. The gene calls are TRBV29-1 and TRBJ2-1; D perhaps matches TRBD1 (6 bases). There are 14 residues in the CDR3. V lost 8 bases and J lost 0, with 14 bases in between. Germline CDR1 reads SQVTM; CDR2 reads ANQGSEA. CDR3 loop: CSTGQLHSYNEQFF. In nucleotides, the CDR3 is TGCAGCACAGGACAGCTCCACTCCTACAATGAGCAGTTCTTC.

The V gene is TRBV11-2, the J gene TRBJ2-5; 7 bases agree with TRBD2. The CDR3 has 14 residues. With V trimmed by 6 bases and J by 3 bases, 7 bases remained unmatched. The V gene's germline CDR1 is SGHAT and CDR2 FQNNGV. CDR3 coding DNA: TGTGCCAGCAGACCAACTAGCGCAGAAGAGACCCAGTACTTC. Protein: CASRPTSAEETQYF.

The chain recombines TRBV7-9 with TRBJ1-4; 7 positions agree with TRBD1. Per germline, CDR1 SEHNR and CDR2 FQNEAQ (reference sequence). The CDR3 covers 12 residues. Germline trimming cut 10 bases from V and 10 bases from J; bases unmatched to any gene: 9. CDR3 sequence: CATEAGGGKLFF. In nucleotides, the CDR3 is TGTGCCACGGAGGCAGGGGGGGGAAAACTGTTTTTT.

The chain recombines TRBV7-9 with TRBJ1-6; D might be TRBD1 (5 bases). The length of the CDR3 is 13 residues. The V end was cut by 11 bases, the J end by 7 bases, with 15 bases between. CDR1 and CDR2 (germline): SEHNR, FQNEAQ (reference sequence). The CDR3 region is CAGSGSSNSPLHF. The CDR3 coding sequence is TGTGCCGGTTCAGGGTCTTCGAATTCACCCCTCCACTTT.

This chain uses TRBV10-3 with TRBJ1-2; D is ambiguous. This CDR3 contains 15 residues. V was shortened by 0 bases and J by 4 bases, with 12 bases between the two germline ends. CDR1 is ENHRY, CDR2 SYGVKD, per germline. CDR3 sequence reads: CAISESAGMGYGYTF. The CDR3 coding sequence is TGTGCCATCAGTGAGTCGGCGGGGATGGGCTATGGCTACACCTTC.

The V call is TRBV9, the J call TRBJ2-1, with D possibly being TRBD2 (7 bases). The CDR3 runs 15 residues. Between the trimmed V and J ends, which lost 0 bases and 13 bases, there was a span of 20 bases. Germline V lookup: CDR1 SGDLS, CDR2 YYNGEE. CDR3 in amino acids: CASSVGGGLQETQFF. CDR3 sequence (DNA): TGTGCCAGCAGCGTAGGGGGGGGCCTCCAAGAGACCCAGTTCTTC.

This clonotype has more than one count but fewer than ten. The rearrangement links TRBV7-2 to TRBJ1-2, with D hard to call. The CDR3 is 13 residues long. Germline V gene sequence: CDR1 SGHTA, CDR2 FQGNSA. The ends were cut back, 3 bases at V and 0 bases at J, with 5 bases in the middle. The DNA for the CDR3 is TGTGCCAGCAGCTTCGAGCCTAACTATGGCTACACCTTC. Amino acids: CASSFEPNYGYTF.

In regard to this clonotype: Germline is not matched at one junction end, which may reflect a read error. V is TRBV7-3 and J is TRBJ2-7; D remains ambiguous. This CDR3 is 12 amino acids long. Germline loops: CDR1 SGHTA, CDR2 FQGTGA. CDR3 in amino acids: CVSSFGSHEQYF. The CDR3 bases are TGTGTCAGCAGCTTCGGCTCCCATGAGCAGTACTTC.

The chain recombines TRBV10-3 with TRBJ2-3; 7 bases agree with TRBD2. The V and J ends lost 11 bases and 0 bases, in that order; junction bases with no gene match: 8. This CDR3 region has 14 residues. Germline CDR1 reads ENHRY; CDR2 reads SYGVKD. The CDR3 loop is CAAQAGMSTDTQYF. The CDR3, as DNA: TGTGCCGCCCAAGCGGGGATGAGCACAGATACGCAGTATTTT.

In this sample, this clonotype turned up a few times. The rearrangement links TRBV10-3 to TRBJ1-6, with D unclear. CDR3 length: 11 amino acids. With 5 bases removed from V and 11 bases from J, the gap between germline ends came to 7 bases. CDR1 ENHRY and CDR2 SYGVKD come from the germline V gene. The chain's CDR3 is CAISSGTPLHF. The CDR3 DNA reads TGTGCCATCAGTAGCGGGACACCCCTCCACTTT.

The CDR3 nucleotides are TGCAGTGCGATCCCCGGGACAACTAGGGTGATGACGGCTGGGGCCAACGTCCTGACTTTC. Translated: CSAIPGTTRVMTAGANVLTF. The V and J genes are TRBV20-1 and TRBJ2-6; D possibly corresponds to TRBD1 (6 bases). Trimming pared 6 bases from V and 2 bases from J, leaving 29 bases between. CDR3 length: 20 residues. The germline V gene has CDR1 DFQATT and CDR2 SNEGSKA (reference sequence).

The CDR3 is CASSRRWAEQYF. Written as DNA, the CDR3 is TGTGCCAGCAGCCGCCGGTGGGCTGAGCAGTACTTC. The chain combines TRBV14 with TRBJ2-4; no clear D gene. The CDR3 is made up of 12 amino acids. Germline CDR1 reads SGHDN; CDR2 reads FVKESK. The V end was cut by 4 bases, the J end by 13 bases, with 14 bases between.

V usage is TRBV7-2 and J usage is TRBJ2-1, with D unclear. Per the germline V gene, CDR1 is SGHTA and CDR2 is FQGNSA. Trimming removed 3 bases from V and 0 bases from J, with 9 bases in between. CDR3 length equals 15 residues. This CDR3 reads CASSFDQSSYNEQFF. In nucleotides, the CDR3 is TGTGCCAGCAGCTTTGACCAAAGCTCCTACAATGAGCAGTTCTTC.

This clonotype has more than one count but fewer than ten. CDR3 nucleotide sequence: TGTGCCAGCACCTCGACTAGCGGGGGGTCTTCTTACAATGAGCAGTTCTTC. As protein: CASTSTSGGSSYNEQFF. The chain combines TRBV6-1 with TRBJ2-1, with TRBD2 matching 13 bases. Trimming removed 7 bases from V and 4 bases from J; junction bases left unmatched: 10. The CDR3 has 17 residues. Germline V lookup: CDR1 MNHNS, CDR2 SASEGT.

This clonotype was seen a single time. The chain is built from TRBV11-2 and TRBJ2-1; D is possibly TRBD2 (6 bases). The end of the DNA aligns better with TRBJ2-7, so the J call may be wrong. This CDR3 comprises 15 residues. CDR1 is SGHAT and CDR2 is FQNNGV in the germline V gene. CDR3 region: CASSLLLPAGLEQYF. DNA for the CDR3: TGTGCCAGCAGCTTACTTTTACCGGCGGGGCTGGAGCAGTACTTC.

CDR3 amino acids: CASSLSRGKLKNIQYF. The CDR3 bases are TGTGCCAGCAGCTTGTCCAGGGGGAAGCTAAAAAACATTCAGTACTTC. J is TRBJ2-4 and V is TRBV7-2, with 7 bases matching TRBD1. This CDR3 contains 16 residues. The V and J ends lost 3 bases and 4 bases, in that order; junction bases with no gene match: 9. CDR1 is SGHTA and CDR2 is FQGNSA in the germline V gene.

CDR3 loop: CASSPFGGASNTGELFF. CDR3 coding DNA: TGTGCCAGCAGCCCCTTTGGGGGGGCATCGAACACCGGGGAGCTGTTTTTT. V is TRBV25-1 and J is TRBJ2-2; tentative D call: TRBD2 (7 bases). The CDR3 runs to 17 residues. V was cut by 6 bases and J by 0 bases, with 17 bases left in between. The germline V gene has CDR1 MGHDK and CDR2 SYGVNS.

V gene TRBV18 combines with J gene TRBJ2-4, with a tentative D call TRBD2 (5 bases). The assigned J gene may be wrong: the sequence end matches TRBJ2-7 better. This CDR3 spans 13 amino acids. CDR1 and CDR2 (germline): KGHSH, LQKENI. CDR3 in amino acids: CASTPAGGNEQYF. The CDR3 bases are TGTGCCAGCACCCCGGCAGGAGGCAACGAGCAGTACTTC.

J is TRBJ1-1 and V is TRBV3-1, with D possibly matching TRBD1 (6 bases). The V end was cut by 0 bases, the J end by 5 bases, with 10 bases between. Germline CDR1 is LGHDT and CDR2 is YNNKEL (reference sequence). CDR3 length: 14 amino acids. CDR3 sequence reads: CASSQDWGQTEAFF. CDR3 coding DNA: TGTGCCAGCAGCCAAGATTGGGGGCAGACTGAAGCTTTCTTT.